These 12 T cell receptor beta chains originate from one sample sequenced in a study of response to subunit inactivated influenza vaccine. TCRdb passed the RT-PCR reads through MiXCR, listing each CDR3 protein once. The sample records under 550,000 distinct CDR3 sequences, approximately 7.8% being singletons. The sequencing here drew on PBMCs from blood, taken approximately 25 months after vaccination. The source is a man between 50 and 70 years old who received an inactivated influenza vaccine.

This clonotype has at least ten counts. The rearrangement links TRBV28 to TRBJ2-7, with 7 positions matching TRBD1. Unmatched junction bases numbered 2, after V lost 4 bases and J lost 2 bases. The CDR3 is 13 amino acids. CDR1 is MDHEN, CDR2 SYDVKM, per germline. In DNA form, the CDR3 reads TGTGCCAGCAGTTCGGGACAGACCTACGAGCAGTACTTC. Its protein is CASSSGQTYEQYF.

The chain couples TRBV5-1 to TRBJ1-1, with D unclear. Looked up from germline, CDR1 is SGHRS and CDR2 is YFSETQ. The CDR3 loop spans 13 amino acids. V lost 4 bases to trimming and J lost 3 bases, with 10 bases between them. The CDR3 reads CASSEDLHTEAFF. The CDR3 region has the DNA TGCGCCAGCAGCGAGGACCTCCACACTGAAGCTTTCTTT.

The CDR3 coding sequence is TGTGCCACCAGTGATATGTCTAGAGCGAACACCGGGGAGCTGTTTTTT. Its translation is CATSDMSRANTGELFF. The chain has TRBV24-1 and TRBJ2-2; no clear D gene. Germline-derived CDR1 and CDR2 are KGHDR and SFDVKD. The CDR3 length is 16 residues. V was pared by 3 bases and J by 0 bases, with 10 bases between.

This chain links TRBV2 with TRBJ2-4; D is undetermined. V gave up 0 bases and J gave up 0 bases, with 3 bases separating them. Germline V CDR1 and CDR2: SNHLY, FYNNEI. The CDR3 has 14 residues. CDR3 coding DNA: TGTGCCAGCAGTGAAGCCCTAGCCAAAAACATTCAGTACTTC. This gives the protein CASSEALAKNIQYF. The complete variable domain, with remaining parts taken from reference TRBV2 and TRBJ2-4, reads EPEVTQTPSHQVTQMGQEVILRCVPISNHLYFYWYRQILGQKVEFLVSFYNNEISEKSEIFDDQFSVERPDGSNFTLKIRSTKLEDSAMYFCASSEALAKNIQYFGAGTRLSVL.

This clonotype was seen only a few times. This sequence joins TRBV7-2 and TRBJ1-2; maybe TRBD1 (6 bases). Germline assignment: CDR1 SGHTA and CDR2 FQGNSA. The CDR3 totals 14 residues. Trimming stripped 5 bases from V and 3 bases from J, with 13 bases between. As DNA, the CDR3 is TGTGCCAGCAGCCAAAGGGGGGGCGACTATGGCTACACCTTC. Its protein product is CASSQRGGDYGYTF.

The chain couples TRBV20-1 to TRBJ2-7; D perhaps matches TRBD2 (5 bases). V lost 2 bases, J lost 3 bases, and 14 bases lay in between. Per the germline V gene, CDR1 is DFQATT and CDR2 is SNEGSKA (reference sequence). The CDR3 consists of 14 residues. In DNA form, the CDR3 reads TGCAGTGCTAGAAGCGACCTGGGAGTCTACGAGCAGTACTTC. The encoded protein is CSARSDLGVYEQYF.

The chain uses TRBV6-5 and TRBJ2-1, with no clear D. CDR3 size: 16 residues. The V gene lost 2 bases and the J gene lost 6 bases, with 17 bases spanning the gap. Germline CDR1 reads MNHEY; CDR2 reads SVGAGI. The CDR3 region is CASSYRAPARTNEQFF. The CDR3 coding sequence is TGTGCCAGCAGTTACCGCGCCCCCGCAAGGACCAATGAGCAGTTCTTC.

The chain is built from TRBV4-2 and TRBJ2-7; 13 bases match TRBD2. Germline V CDR1 and CDR2: LGHNA, YNFKEQ. CDR3 size: 18 residues. V gave up 0 bases and J gave up 5 bases; unmatched junction bases: 10. CDR3 coding DNA: TGTGCCAGCAGCCAAGATTCCACAAGGACTAGCGGGAGCCACGAGCAGTACTTC. Protein sequence: CASSQDSTRTSGSHEQYF.

This clonotype was counted only a few times. The J gene is TRBJ2-5, the V gene TRBV20-1; D remains unclear. V shed 2 bases and J shed 3 bases, with 10 bases lying between them. The CDR3 covers 13 residues. Germline V CDR1 and CDR2: DFQATT, SNEGSKA (reference sequence). DNA for the CDR3: TGCAGTGCTAGACTCCCCTGGGAAGAGACCCAGTACTTC. It codes for CSARLPWEETQYF.

This clonotype was observed at least ten times. The CDR3 sequence is CASSLAGQGGNSPLHF. Here the CDR3 DNA reads TGCGCCAGCAGCTTGGCGGGACAGGGTGGTAATTCACCCCTCCACTTT. The chain couples TRBV5-1 to TRBJ1-6; 9 nucleotides agree with TRBD1. The CDR3 covers 16 residues. The trim removed 0 bases at V and 6 bases at J, leaving 4 bases unmatched. Germline V gene lookup returns CDR1 SGHRS and CDR2 YFSETQ.

This clonotype was seen a handful of times. This chain joins TRBV24-1 and TRBJ2-1; 10 positions match TRBD2. V lost 2 bases and J lost 5; bases outside the gene matches: 5. There are 16 residues in the CDR3. CDR1 KGHDR and CDR2 SFDVKD come from the germline V gene. The CDR3 is CATSDSSGLAHNEQFF. In DNA, the CDR3 is TGTGCCACCAGTGATTCTTCGGGACTAGCGCACAATGAGCAGTTCTTC.

This clonotype has just a few counts. The J gene is TRBJ1-2, the V gene TRBV6-1; no clear D gene. Per the germline V gene, CDR1 is MNHNS and CDR2 is SASEGT. This CDR3 has 13 residues. The V and J ends lost 5 bases and 3 bases respectively, with 10 bases between them. The CDR3 DNA follows: TGTGCCAGCAGTCTCCATTGGGACTATGGCTACACCTTC. It translates to CASSLHWDYGYTF.